Listed below are T cell receptor beta chains from one sample, sequenced in a study of T cell responses to AZD1222 COVID-19 vaccine. Generated by immunoSEQ multiplex PCR, the TCRdb table keeps only in-frame clones and is missing some. This sample carries about 140,000 clones, about 88% of them seen once, and the ten largest clones take about 4.4%. This specimen consisted of peripheral blood, obtained on day 0 of AZD1222 vaccination. These receptors came from an adult in good health. Each CDR3 is given with its conserved first and last residue. The D gene is left open where the match is weak. Some rows mark clone size as missing; the rest say once, few, many or name a class of expanded clone.

v_gene	abundance	j_gene	d_gene	CDR3aa	CDR3nt
TRBV7-2	-	TRBJ1-6	-	CAIRTSSYNSPLHF	TGTGCCATTCGGACGAGCTCCTATAATTCACCCCTCCACTTT
TRBV5-1	once	TRBJ2-3	-	CASRKQGTADTQYF	TGCGCCAGCAGAAAGCAGGGGACGGCGGATACGCAGTATTTT
TRBV5-1	-	TRBJ2-3	TRBD1	CASSPGTATDTQYF	TGCGCCAGCAGCCCCGGGACAGCTACAGATACGCAGTATTTT
TRBV5-6	-	TRBJ2-2	-	CASSLLGTEGTGELFF	TGTGCCAGCAGCTTGCTTGGCACCGAGGGCACCGGGGAGCTGTTTTTT
TRBV25-1	once	TRBJ1-1	-	CASKQLLFGAQNTEAFF	TGTGCCAGCAAACAACTCCTTTTTGGGGCCCAGAACACTGAAGCTTTCTTT
TRBV5-6	-	TRBJ2-6	-	CASSRGVVPASGANVLTF	TGTGCCAGCAGTCGGGGTGTGGTACCCGCCTCTGGGGCCAACGTCCTGACTTTC
TRBV6-6	-	TRBJ1-1	-	CASGGGSGNTEAFF	TGTGCCAGCGGGGGAGGGTCGGGGAACACTGAAGCTTTCTTT
TRBV7-9	-	TRBJ2-1	-	CASSFFPAVPYNEQFF	TGTGCCAGCAGCTTTTTCCCGGCCGTTCCTTACAATGAGCAGTTCTTC
TRBV10-1	-	TRBJ2-2	-	CASTPGGSGELFF	TGCGCCAGCACCCCTGGGGGGTCCGGGGAGCTGTTTTTT
TRBV5-1	-	TRBJ2-7	-	CASSFRQSSYEQYF	TGCGCCAGCAGCTTCCGACAGAGCTCCTACGAGCAGTACTTC
TRBV4-1	-	TRBJ1-5	-	CASSQHFLQPGTRNQPQHF	TGCGCCAGCAGCCAACATTTCCTACAACCGGGCACCCGCAATCAGCCCCAGCATTTT
TRBV11-2	-	TRBJ1-2	-	CATRTFRGVQYGYTF	TGTGCCACACGAACTTTCAGGGGAGTTCAGTATGGCTACACCTTC
TRBV5-4	-	TRBJ1-6	-	CASSTGSWNSPLHF	TGTGCCAGCAGCACAGGTTCCTGGAATTCACCCCTCCACTTT
TRBV28	-	TRBJ2-1	-	CASSKWTNEQFF	TGTGCCAGCAGTAAATGGACTAACGAGCAGTTCTTC
TRBV20-1	-	TRBJ1-2	-	CSARYNYGYTF	TGCAGTGCTAGATATAACTATGGCTACACCTTC
TRBV28	-	TRBJ2-2	-	CASSKTTGATGELFF	TGTGCCAGCAGTAAAACCACCGGGGCCACCGGGGAGCTGTTTTTT
TRBV19	-	TRBJ1-1	-	CASSRGPGTEAFF	TGTGCCAGTAGTAGGGGGCCGGGAACTGAAGCTTTCTTT
TRBV27	-	TRBJ2-7	TRBD2	CAIPSGRGDHEQYF	TGTGCCATTCCGAGCGGGAGAGGCGACCACGAGCAGTACTTC
TRBV30	-	TRBJ1-6	-	CAWSVRGFYNSPLHF	TGTGCCTGGAGTGTACGGGGCTTCTATAATTCACCCCTCCACTTT
TRBV4-1	-	TRBJ2-7	-	CASSQAAASSYEQYF	TGCGCCAGCAGCCAAGCGGCTGCAAGCTCCTACGAGCAGTACTTC
TRBV2	few	TRBJ1-3	-	CASKETGSGNTIYF	TGTGCCAGCAAGGAAACAGGCTCTGGAAACACCATATATTTT
TRBV3-1/TRBV3-2	once	TRBJ2-5	TRBD1	CASSQGLTGVRETQYF	TGTGCCAGCAGCCAAGGGCTGACAGGGGTAAGGGAGACCCAGTACTTC
TRBV29-1	-	TRBJ1-3	-	CSVEGQTGNTIYF	TGCAGCGTTGAAGGACAAACTGGAAACACCATATATTTT
TRBV6-5	-	TRBJ2-2	-	CASSYGQGRGELFF	TGTGCCAGCAGTTACGGTCAGGGGAGGGGGGAGCTGTTTTTT
TRBV29-1	-	TRBJ2-3	TRBD2	CSADSGMTDTQYF	TGCAGCGCCGATAGCGGGATGACAGATACGCAGTATTTT
TRBV28	-	TRBJ1-2	-	CASSLTGRYYGYTF	TGTGCCAGCAGTTTAACAGGGAGGTACTATGGCTACACCTTC
TRBV7-2	-	TRBJ2-5	TRBD2	CASSLGLAGVGETQYF	TGTGCCAGCAGCCTCGGACTAGCGGGAGTCGGGGAGACCCAGTACTTC
TRBV19	-	TRBJ2-7	TRBD1	CASSPGQAYEQYF	TGTGCCAGTAGCCCAGGACAGGCCTACGAGCAGTACTTC
TRBV27	-	TRBJ1-6	-	CASSFMANKVNSPLHF	TGTGCCAGCAGTTTCATGGCGAACAAGGTTAATTCACCCCTCCACTTT
TRBV5-6	-	TRBJ1-1	-	CASSSGGTEAFF	TGTGCCAGCAGCTCTGGTGGAACTGAAGCTTTCTTT
TRBV7-8	-	TRBJ2-7	-	CASSLGAAPYEQYF	TGTGCCAGCAGCTTAGGGGCAGCTCCCTACGAGCAGTACTTC
TRBV5-1	once	TRBJ1-6	-	CASSLSGGSRQNSPLHF	TGCGCCAGCAGCTTGTCTGGGGGGAGTAGACAGAATTCACCCCTCCACTTT
TRBV20-1	-	TRBJ1-2	-	CSANAYGYTF	TGCAGTGCTAATGCTTATGGCTACACCTTC
TRBV28	-	TRBJ1-5	-	CASLTASNQPQHF	TGTGCCAGCCTTACTGCAAGCAATCAGCCCCAGCATTTT
TRBV5-1	-	TRBJ1-4	-	CASSLTPGGLVTNEKLFF	TGCGCCAGCAGCTTGACCCCGGGGGGATTAGTCACTAATGAAAAACTGTTTTTT
TRBV5-1	once	TRBJ1-4	-	CASSLGGTKGEKLFF	TGCGCCAGCAGTTTGGGAGGGACGAAGGGTGAAAAACTGTTTTTT
TRBV5-4	-	TRBJ1-2	-	CASSFGVGYTF	TGTGCCAGCAGCTTCGGGGTTGGCTACACCTTC
TRBV18	-	TRBJ1-1	-	CASSPPSGNAEAFF	TGTGCCAGCTCACCACCTTCGGGGAACGCTGAAGCTTTCTTT
TRBV25-1	-	TRBJ1-2	-	CASSDAPYGYTF	TGTGCCAGCAGTGATGCACCCTATGGCTACACCTTC